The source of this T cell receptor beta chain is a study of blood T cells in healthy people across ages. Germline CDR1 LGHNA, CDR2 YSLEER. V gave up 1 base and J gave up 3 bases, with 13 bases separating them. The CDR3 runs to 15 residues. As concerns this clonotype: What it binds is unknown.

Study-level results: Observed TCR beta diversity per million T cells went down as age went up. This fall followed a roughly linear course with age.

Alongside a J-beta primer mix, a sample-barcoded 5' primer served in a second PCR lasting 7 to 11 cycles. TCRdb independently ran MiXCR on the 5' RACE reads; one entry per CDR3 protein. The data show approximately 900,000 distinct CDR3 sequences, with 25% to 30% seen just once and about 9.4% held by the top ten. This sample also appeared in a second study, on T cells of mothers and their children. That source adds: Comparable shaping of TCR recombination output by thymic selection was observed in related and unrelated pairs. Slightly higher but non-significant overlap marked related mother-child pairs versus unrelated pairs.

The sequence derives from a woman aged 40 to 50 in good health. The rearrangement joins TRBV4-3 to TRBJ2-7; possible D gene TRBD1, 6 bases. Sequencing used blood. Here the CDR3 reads CASSQGGTRNYEQYF. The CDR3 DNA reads TGCGCCAGCAGCCAAGGGGGGACACGAAACTACGAGCAGTACTTC.